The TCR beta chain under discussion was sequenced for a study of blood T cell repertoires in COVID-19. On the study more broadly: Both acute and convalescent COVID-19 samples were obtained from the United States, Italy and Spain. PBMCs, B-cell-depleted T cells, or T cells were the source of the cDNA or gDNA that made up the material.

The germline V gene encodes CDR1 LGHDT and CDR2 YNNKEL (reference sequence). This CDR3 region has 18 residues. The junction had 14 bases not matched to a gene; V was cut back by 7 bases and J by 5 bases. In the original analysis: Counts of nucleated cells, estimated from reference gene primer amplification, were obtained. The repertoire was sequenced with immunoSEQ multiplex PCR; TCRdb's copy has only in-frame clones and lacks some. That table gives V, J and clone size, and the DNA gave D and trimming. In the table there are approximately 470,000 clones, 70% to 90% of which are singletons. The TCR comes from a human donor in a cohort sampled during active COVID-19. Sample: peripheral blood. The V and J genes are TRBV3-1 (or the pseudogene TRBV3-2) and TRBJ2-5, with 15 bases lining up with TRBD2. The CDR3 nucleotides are TGTGCCAGCAAATCCGGACTAGCGGGAGGGAATCCGGGGGAGACCCAGTACTTC. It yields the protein CASKSGLAGGNPGETQYF.